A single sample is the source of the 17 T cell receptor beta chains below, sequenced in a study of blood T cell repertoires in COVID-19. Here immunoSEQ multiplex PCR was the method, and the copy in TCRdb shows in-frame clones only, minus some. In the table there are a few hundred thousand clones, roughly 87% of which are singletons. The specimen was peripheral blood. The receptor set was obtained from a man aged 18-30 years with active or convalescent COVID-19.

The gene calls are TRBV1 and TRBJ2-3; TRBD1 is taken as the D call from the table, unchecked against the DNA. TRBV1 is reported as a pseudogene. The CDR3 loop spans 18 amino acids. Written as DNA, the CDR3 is TGCACCAGCAGCCAGGGACAAATACCGGGACAGGGCACAGATACGCAGTATTTT. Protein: CTSSQGQIPGQGTDTQYF.

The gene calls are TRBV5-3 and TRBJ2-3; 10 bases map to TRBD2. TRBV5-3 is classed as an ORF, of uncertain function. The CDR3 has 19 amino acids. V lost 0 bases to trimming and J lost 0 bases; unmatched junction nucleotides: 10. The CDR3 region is CARSLVKLAGMPSTDTQYF. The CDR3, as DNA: TGTGCCAGAAGCTTGGTTAAACTAGCGGGGATGCCCAGCACAGATACGCAGTATTTT.

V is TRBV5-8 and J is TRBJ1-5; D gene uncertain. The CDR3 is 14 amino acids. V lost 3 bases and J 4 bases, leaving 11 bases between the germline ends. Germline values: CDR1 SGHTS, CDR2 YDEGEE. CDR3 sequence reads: CASSSGLGNQPQHF. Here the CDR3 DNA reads TGTGCCAGCAGCTCCGGTCTTGGTAATCAGCCCCAGCATTTT.

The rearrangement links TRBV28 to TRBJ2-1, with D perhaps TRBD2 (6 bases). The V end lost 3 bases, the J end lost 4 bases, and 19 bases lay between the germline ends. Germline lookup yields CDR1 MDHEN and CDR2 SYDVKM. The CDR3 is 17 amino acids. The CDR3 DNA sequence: TGTGCCAGCAGTTTTCCCCCTATTGCGGGATCTTACAATGAGCAGTTCTTC. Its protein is CASSFPPIAGSYNEQFF. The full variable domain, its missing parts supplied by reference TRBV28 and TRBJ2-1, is DVKVTQSSRYLVKRTGEKVFLECVQDMDHENMFWYRQDPGLGLRLIYFSYDVKMKEKGDIPEGYSVSREKKERFSLILESASTNQTSMYLCASSFPPIAGSYNEQFFGPGTRLTVL.

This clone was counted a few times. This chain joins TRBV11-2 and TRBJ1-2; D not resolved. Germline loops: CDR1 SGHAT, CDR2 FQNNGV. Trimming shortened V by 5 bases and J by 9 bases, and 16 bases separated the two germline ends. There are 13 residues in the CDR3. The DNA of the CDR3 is TGTGCCAGCAGCCTCGTGGGAGTTCCGAGCTACACCTTC. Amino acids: CASSLVGVPSYTF.

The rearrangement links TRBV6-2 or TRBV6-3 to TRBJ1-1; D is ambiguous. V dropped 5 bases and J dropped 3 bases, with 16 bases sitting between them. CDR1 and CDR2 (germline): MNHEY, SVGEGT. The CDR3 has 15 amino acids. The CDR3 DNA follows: TGTGCCAGCAGTCTTGACCCCCCGGGAGACACTGAAGCTTTCTTT. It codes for CASSLDPPGDTEAFF.

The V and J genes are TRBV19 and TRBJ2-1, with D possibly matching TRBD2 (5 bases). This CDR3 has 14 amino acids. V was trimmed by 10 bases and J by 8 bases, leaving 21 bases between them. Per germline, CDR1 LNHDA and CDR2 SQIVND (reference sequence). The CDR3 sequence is CATTGGWMDDEQFF. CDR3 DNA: TGTGCCACCACGGGCGGGTGGATGGACGATGAGCAGTTCTTC.

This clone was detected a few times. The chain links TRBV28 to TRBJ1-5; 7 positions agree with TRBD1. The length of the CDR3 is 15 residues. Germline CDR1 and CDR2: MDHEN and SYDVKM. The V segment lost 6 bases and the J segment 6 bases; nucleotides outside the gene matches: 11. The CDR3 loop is CASRSGTVTGQPQHF. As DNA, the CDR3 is TGTGCCAGCAGATCCGGGACAGTGACAGGTCAGCCCCAGCATTTT.

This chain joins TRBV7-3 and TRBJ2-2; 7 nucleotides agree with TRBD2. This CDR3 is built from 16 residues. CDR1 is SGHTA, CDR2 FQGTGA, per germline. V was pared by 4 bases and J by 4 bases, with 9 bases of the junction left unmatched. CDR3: CASSSMTSQGTGELFF. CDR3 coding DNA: TGTGCCAGCAGCTCAATGACTAGCCAAGGCACCGGGGAGCTGTTTTTT.

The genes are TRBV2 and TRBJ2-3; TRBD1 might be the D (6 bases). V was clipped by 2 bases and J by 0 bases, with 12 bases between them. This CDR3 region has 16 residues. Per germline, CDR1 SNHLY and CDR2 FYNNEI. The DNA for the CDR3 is TGTGCCAGCAGTGAACGGCAGGGGCGTAGCACAGATACGCAGTATTTT. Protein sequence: CASSERQGRSTDTQYF.

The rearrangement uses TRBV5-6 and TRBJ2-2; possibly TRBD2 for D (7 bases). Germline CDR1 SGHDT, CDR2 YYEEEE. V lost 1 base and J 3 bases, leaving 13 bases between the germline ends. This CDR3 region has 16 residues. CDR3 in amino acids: CASSLLGGDHTGELFF. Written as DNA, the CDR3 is TGTGCCAGCAGCTTGCTAGGGGGGGATCACACCGGGGAGCTGTTTTTT.

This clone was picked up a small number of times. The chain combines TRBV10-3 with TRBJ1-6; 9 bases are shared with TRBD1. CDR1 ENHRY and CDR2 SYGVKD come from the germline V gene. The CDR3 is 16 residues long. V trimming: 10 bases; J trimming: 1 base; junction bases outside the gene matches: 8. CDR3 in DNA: TGTGCCACCGGGGACAGGGAAGTTTCCTATAATTCACCCCTCCACTTT. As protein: CATGDREVSYNSPLHF.

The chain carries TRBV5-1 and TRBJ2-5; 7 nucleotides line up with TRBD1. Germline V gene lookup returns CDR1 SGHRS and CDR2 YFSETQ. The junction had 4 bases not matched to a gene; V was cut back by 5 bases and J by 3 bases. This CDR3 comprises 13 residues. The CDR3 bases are TGCGCCAGCAGACGACAGGGCGAAGAGACCCAGTACTTC. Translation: CASRRQGEETQYF.

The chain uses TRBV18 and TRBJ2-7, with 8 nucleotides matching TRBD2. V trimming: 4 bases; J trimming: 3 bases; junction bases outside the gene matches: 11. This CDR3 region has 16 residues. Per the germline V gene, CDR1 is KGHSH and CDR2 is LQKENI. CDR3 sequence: CASSLGLALNSYEQYF. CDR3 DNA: TGTGCCAGCTCACTCGGACTAGCCTTGAACAGCTACGAGCAGTACTTC.

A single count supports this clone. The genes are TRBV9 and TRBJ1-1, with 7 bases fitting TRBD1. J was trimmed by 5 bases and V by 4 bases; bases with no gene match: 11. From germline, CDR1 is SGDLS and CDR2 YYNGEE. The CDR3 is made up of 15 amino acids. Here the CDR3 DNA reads TGTGCCAGCAGCCCACGGACAGGAGAGGGGACTGAAGCTTTCTTT. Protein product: CASSPRTGEGTEAFF.

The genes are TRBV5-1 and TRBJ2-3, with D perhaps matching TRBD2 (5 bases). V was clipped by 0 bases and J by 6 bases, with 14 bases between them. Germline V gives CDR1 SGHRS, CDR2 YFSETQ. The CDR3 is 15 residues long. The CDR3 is CASSLDASGLDTQYF. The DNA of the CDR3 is TGCGCCAGCAGCTTGGATGCCAGCGGTTTGGATACGCAGTATTTT.

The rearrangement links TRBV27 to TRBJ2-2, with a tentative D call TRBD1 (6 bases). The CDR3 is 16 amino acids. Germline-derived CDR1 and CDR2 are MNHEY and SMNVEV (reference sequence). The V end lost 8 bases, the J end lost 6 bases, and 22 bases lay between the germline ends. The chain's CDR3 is CASGKQGITFSGELFF. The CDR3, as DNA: TGTGCCAGCGGCAAACAGGGAATAACTTTCTCCGGGGAGCTGTTTTTT.